This passage covers 15 T cell receptor beta chains from one sample sequenced in a study of early stage breast cancer tumors. Repertoires were generated with immunoSEQ multiplex PCR, while TCRdb's copy carries only in-frame clones and drops some. The data contain fewer than 35,000 clones, 72% of them seen just once; the ten biggest clones take up approximately 35%. Material for sequencing was blood. These receptors all stem from a person between 45 and 65 years old with breast cancer.

A few counts support this clone. This chain joins TRBV5-1 and TRBJ1-1; D is unclear. V was pared by 0 bases and J by 8 bases, with 8 bases between. The germline gives CDR1 SGHRS, CDR2 YFSETQ. The CDR3 sequence is 12 residues long. The DNA of the CDR3 is TGCGCCAGCAGCTTGGGCGCCGGGGAAGCTTTCTTT. This codes for CASSLGAGEAFF.

This chain uses TRBV30 with TRBJ2-7; TRBD1 matches 7 bases. The CDR3 covers 13 residues. Trimming at V came to 3 bases and at J to 5 bases, leaving 7 bases not matched to a gene. Per germline, CDR1 GTSNPN and CDR2 SVGIG (reference sequence). The CDR3 coding sequence is TGTGCCTGGAGGCCAGACAGGGCCAACGAGCAGTACTTC. It encodes CAWRPDRANEQYF. Full variable domain (outside the CDR3, taken from reference TRBV30 and TRBJ2-7): SQTIHQWPATLVQPVGSPLSLECTVEGTSNPNLYWYRQAAGRGLQLLFYSVGIGQISSEVPQNLSASRPQDRQFILSSKKLLLSDSGFYLCAWRPDRANEQYFGPGTRLTVT.

V usage is TRBV5-1 and J usage is TRBJ1-3; D call uncertain. The germline V and J ends were trimmed by 0 bases and 2 bases, with 9 bases remaining between them. The length of the CDR3 is 15 residues. Per germline, CDR1 SGHRS and CDR2 YFSETQ. The CDR3, as DNA: TGCGCCAGCAGCTTGGATACGGGGACTGGAAACACCATATATTTT. Its protein is CASSLDTGTGNTIYF.

The chain uses TRBV6-1 and TRBJ1-2, with a weak D call TRBD1 (6 bases). The germline V gene encodes CDR1 MNHNS and CDR2 SASEGT. CDR3 length: 13 residues. Trimming took 6 bases from V and 2 from J, leaving 10 bases between them. CDR3 loop: CASRRTENYGYTF. CDR3 nucleotides: TGTGCCAGCAGAAGGACAGAGAACTATGGCTACACCTTC.

This chain links TRBV7-2 with TRBJ1-1; D is unclear. Trimming pared 1 base from V and 14 bases from J, leaving 17 bases between. This CDR3 is built from 13 residues. Per the germline V gene, CDR1 is SGHTA and CDR2 is FQGNSA. CDR3 sequence (DNA): TGTGCCAGCAGCTTAGAGAAGTTCCAGGCTGGGTTCTTT. Protein sequence: CASSLEKFQAGFF.

The chain joins TRBV6-6 to TRBJ2-5; the D gene is possibly TRBD2 (8 bases). Per germline, CDR1 MNHNY and CDR2 SVGAGI (reference sequence). Trimming took off 5 bases at V and 0 bases at J, with 16 bases between the two ends. The CDR3 runs to 16 residues. The DNA of the CDR3 is TGTGCCAGCAGTCTGACAGGGACTAGGTACCAAGAGACCCAGTACTTC. It specifies CASSLTGTRYQETQYF.

As DNA, the CDR3 is TGTGCCAGCAGCTCTCGGACAGGGACCTACGAGCAGTACTTC. It codes for CASSSRTGTYEQYF. V usage is TRBV5-5 and J usage is TRBJ2-7; the match to TRBD1 covers 8 bases. The CDR3 length is 14 residues. Looked up from germline, CDR1 is SGHKS and CDR2 is YYEKEE (reference sequence). Unmatched junction bases numbered 4, after V lost 3 bases and J lost 2 bases.

This clone was picked up one time. The chain combines TRBV7-9 with TRBJ2-4; D is perhaps TRBD2 (5 bases). Germline V CDR1 and CDR2: SEHNR, FQNEAQ (reference sequence). The V and J ends lost 5 bases and 8 bases respectively, with 22 bases between them. The length of the CDR3 is 16 residues. CDR3: CASSHPPRRLGDIQYF. The CDR3 coding sequence is TGTGCCAGCAGCCACCCCCCGAGACGCCTGGGAGACATTCAGTACTTC.

This clone was recorded at least ten times. The J gene is TRBJ2-7, the V gene TRBV5-6, with D uncertain. CDR1 is SGHDT, CDR2 YYEEEE, per germline. V was shortened by 0 bases and J by 4 bases, with 2 bases between the two germline ends. The CDR3 totals 11 residues. CDR3 amino acids: CASSLGYEQYF. The CDR3 nucleotides read TGTGCCAGCAGCTTGGGGTACGAGCAGTACTTC. Using reference TRBV5-6 and TRBJ2-7 for the parts outside the CDR3, the full variable domain is DAGVTQSPTHLIKTRGQQVTLRCSPKSGHDTVSWYQQALGQGPQFIFQYYEEEERQRGNFPDRFSGHQFPNYSSELNVNALLLGDSALYLCASSLGYEQYFGPGTRLTVT.

The chain has TRBV11-2 and TRBJ2-7, with 13 bases identical to TRBD2. V lost 4 bases, J lost 1 base, and 4 bases stayed unmatched. Germline loops: CDR1 SGHAT, CDR2 FQNNGV. This CDR3 is built from 16 residues. The DNA for the CDR3 is TGTGCCAGCAGCTGGAGGACTAGCGGGAGTTCCTACGAGCAGTACTTC. It translates to CASSWRTSGSSYEQYF.

This clone was seen a handful of times. The J gene is TRBJ2-1, the V gene TRBV13; 8 bases align to TRBD2. V was pared by 6 bases and J by 3 bases, with 7 bases of the junction left unmatched. CDR3 length equals 15 residues. Germline lookup yields CDR1 PRHDT and CDR2 FYEKMQ (reference sequence). The CDR3 reads CASRVRGGIYNEQFF. The CDR3 DNA sequence: TGTGCCAGCAGGGTTCGGGGGGGGATCTACAATGAGCAGTTCTTC.

J is TRBJ1-1 and V is TRBV7-3, with D uncertain. CDR3 length: 13 residues. The germline CDR1 and CDR2 sequences are SGHTA and FQGTGA. Trimming stripped 1 base from V and 1 base from J, with 4 bases between. The DNA of the CDR3 is TGTGCCAGCAGCTTAATGGGGAACACTGAAGCTTTCTTT. Residues: CASSLMGNTEAFF.

The chain has TRBV25-1 and TRBJ1-4, with D maybe TRBD1 (5 bases). CDR3 length equals 16 residues. From germline, CDR1 is MGHDK and CDR2 SYGVNS. V was trimmed by 4 bases and J by 0 bases, leaving 12 bases between them. For the CDR3, the DNA is TGTGCCAGCAGTGGCAGGGAATATGCAACTAATGAAAAACTGTTTTTT. It encodes CASSGREYATNEKLFF.

The V and J genes are TRBV6-6 and TRBJ2-7; D possibly corresponds to TRBD1 (6 bases). CDR1 MNHNY and CDR2 SVGAGI come from the germline V gene (reference sequence). The ends were cut back, 2 bases at V and 6 bases at J, with 17 bases in the middle. The length of the CDR3 is 15 residues. This chain's CDR3 is CASSYGGQSVGEQYF. The CDR3 bases are TGTGCCAGCAGTTACGGAGGACAGAGTGTGGGCGAGCAGTACTTC.

The chain is built from TRBV19 and TRBJ1-1; 8 bases align to TRBD1. Germline loops: CDR1 LNHDA, CDR2 SQIVND (reference sequence). The CDR3 length is 15 residues. With 5 bases clipped from V and 5 bases from J, the junction kept 10 bases outside the gene matches. CDR3 amino acids: CASSGGQGRRTEAFF. DNA for the CDR3: TGTGCCAGTAGTGGAGGACAGGGAAGGAGGACTGAAGCTTTCTTT.